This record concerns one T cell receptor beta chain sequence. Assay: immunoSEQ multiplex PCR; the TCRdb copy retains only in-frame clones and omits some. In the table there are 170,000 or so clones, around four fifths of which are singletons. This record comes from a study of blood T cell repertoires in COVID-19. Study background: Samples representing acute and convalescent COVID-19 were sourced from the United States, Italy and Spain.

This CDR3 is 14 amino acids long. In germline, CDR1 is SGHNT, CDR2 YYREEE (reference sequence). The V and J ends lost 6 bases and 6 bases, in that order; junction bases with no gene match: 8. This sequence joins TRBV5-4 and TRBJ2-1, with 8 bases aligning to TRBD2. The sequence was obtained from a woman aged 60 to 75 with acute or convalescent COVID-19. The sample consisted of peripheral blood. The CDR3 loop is CASKETSATNEQFF. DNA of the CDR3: TGTGCCAGCAAGGAGACTAGCGCAACCAATGAGCAGTTCTTC.